The 21 T cell receptor beta chains in this list originate from one sample, sequenced in a study of response to subunit inactivated influenza vaccine. MiXCR was run by TCRdb on the RT-PCR reads, yielding one entry per CDR3 protein. The table records hundreds of thousands of distinct CDR3 sequences, less than 20% of them present only once. Sequencing was performed on PBMCs from blood, taken 12 days after vaccination. The receptors were gathered from a man aged 45-65 years who received an inactivated influenza vaccine.

The table lists this clonotype with a few counts. The genes are TRBV30 and TRBJ2-7; 7 nucleotides align to TRBD2. This CDR3 is 13 amino acids long. Germline V lookup: CDR1 GTSNPN, CDR2 SVGIG (reference sequence). Losses at the gene ends were 1 base for V and 1 base for J; bases not matched to a gene: 1. CDR3 coding DNA: TGTGCCTGGAGTGCGGGAGGATCCTACGAGCAGTACTTC. This sequence encodes CAWSAGGSYEQYF.

In this sample, this clonotype turned up many times. The junction departs from the called germline gene at one end, perhaps through a read error. The chain employs TRBV3-1 and TRBJ2-2; D ambiguous. The germline CDR1 and CDR2 sequences are LGHDT and YNNKEL (reference sequence). The CDR3 extends over 13 amino acids. In nucleotides, the CDR3 is TGCGCCAGCAGCCAAGTGCGGACCGGGGAGCTGTTTTTT. It is translated as CASSQVRTGELFF.

The DNA for the CDR3 is TGTGCCAGCAGCCCATTAGCGGGAGGCTACTCTGGGGCCAACGTCCTGACTTTC. Translated, it gives CASSPLAGGYSGANVLTF. This rearrangement joins TRBV11-2 to TRBJ2-6, with 10 bases identical to TRBD2. J lost 0 bases, V lost 5 bases, and 7 bases had no gene match. CDR1 and CDR2 (germline): SGHAT, FQNNGV. The CDR3 consists of 18 residues. Filled out from reference TRBV11-2 and TRBJ2-6, the complete variable domain reads EAGVAQSPRYKIIEKRQSVAFWCNPISGHATLYWYQQILGQGPKLLIQFQNNGVVDDSQLPKDRFSAERLKGVDSTLKIQPAKLEDSAVYLCASSPLAGGYSGANVLTFGAGSRLTVL.

The table lists this clonotype with many counts. DNA for the CDR3: TGTGCCACCAGTGATCCAGGGGGACGGACAGATACGCAGTATTTT. It translates to CATSDPGGRTDTQYF. The chain combines TRBV24-1 with TRBJ2-3; 7 bases are shared with TRBD1. With 3 bases clipped from V and 3 bases from J, the junction kept 5 bases outside the gene matches. The CDR3 loop spans 15 amino acids. The germline V gene has CDR1 KGHDR and CDR2 SFDVKD.

In this sample, this clonotype turned up a few times. The chain recombines TRBV7-2 with TRBJ2-5, with TRBD2 identical over 12 bases. Germline V gene lookup returns CDR1 SGHTA and CDR2 FQGNSA. Trimming cost V 1 base and J 7 bases; bases outside gene matches: 4. The CDR3 extends over 15 amino acids. CDR3 region: CASSLGTSGAGTQYF. The CDR3 bases are TGTGCCAGCAGCTTAGGGACTAGCGGGGCTGGGACCCAGTACTTC.

The genes are TRBV10-3 and TRBJ1-1; 7 bases align to TRBD1. The CDR3 is 15 amino acids. Per the germline V gene, CDR1 is ENHRY and CDR2 is SYGVKD. Unmatched junction bases numbered 9, after V lost 4 bases and J lost 4 bases. The chain's CDR3 is CAISGPDRVGTEAFF. The CDR3 coding sequence is TGTGCCATCAGTGGCCCCGACAGGGTGGGCACTGAAGCTTTCTTT.

This clonotype occurred a few times. The chain recombines TRBV4-2 with TRBJ2-1; either TRBD1 or TRBD2 may supply D (5 bases each). The CDR3 consists of 14 residues. Germline values: CDR1 LGHNA, CDR2 YNFKEQ. The V and J ends lost 3 bases and 5 bases respectively, with 11 bases between them. The DNA for the CDR3 is TGTGCCAGCAGCCAGGGACGGATTAACAATGAGCAGTTCTTC. It yields the protein CASSQGRINNEQFF.

The chain recombines TRBV11-2 with TRBJ2-7; 8 nucleotides match TRBD1. This CDR3 is built from 15 residues. V dropped 5 bases and J dropped 5; count of bases not matched to a gene: 11. Looked up from germline, CDR1 is SGHAT and CDR2 is FQNNGV. The CDR3 is CASSPSGTGAHEQYF. The CDR3 bases are TGTGCCAGCAGCCCATCCGGGACAGGAGCCCACGAGCAGTACTTC. The full variable domain, completed using reference TRBV11-2 and TRBJ2-7, is EAGVAQSPRYKIIEKRQSVAFWCNPISGHATLYWYQQILGQGPKLLIQFQNNGVVDDSQLPKDRFSAERLKGVDSTLKIQPAKLEDSAVYLCASSPSGTGAHEQYFGPGTRLTVT.

This clonotype has at least ten counts. The chain joins TRBV9 to TRBJ2-2; TRBD1 is a possible D gene (5 bases). The CDR3 sequence is 15 residues long. V lost 4 bases to trimming and J lost 5 bases, with 15 bases between them. Germline CDR1 and CDR2: SGDLS and YYNGEE. The CDR3 here is CASSPQGVPTGELFF. The CDR3 DNA sequence: TGTGCCAGCAGCCCCCAAGGGGTTCCGACCGGGGAGCTGTTTTTT.

The rearrangement links TRBV6-5 to TRBJ2-2, with 9 positions matching TRBD2. Unmatched junction bases numbered 4, after V lost 3 bases and J lost 2 bases. This CDR3 is 16 amino acids long. The germline CDR1 and CDR2 sequences are MNHEY and SVGAGI. In DNA form, the CDR3 reads TGTGCCAGCAGTTATAGCGGGGGACCTAACACCGGGGAGCTGTTTTTT. It codes for CASSYSGGPNTGELFF.

This clonotype was seen a single time. The rearrangement links TRBV6-2 or TRBV6-3 to TRBJ2-3, with 10 positions matching TRBD2. Germline-derived CDR1 and CDR2 are MNHEY and SVGEGT. J gave up 4 bases and V 0 bases, and 1 base lay outside the gene matches. The CDR3 spans 15 residues. CDR3 amino acids: CASSYSSGRSDTQYF. As DNA, the CDR3 is TGTGCCAGCAGTTACTCTAGCGGGAGGTCAGATACGCAGTATTTT.

V is TRBV6-1 and J is TRBJ2-5; 13 nucleotides align to TRBD2. In germline, CDR1 is MNHNS, CDR2 SASEGT. The length of the CDR3 is 15 residues. V shed 6 bases, J shed 5 bases, and the junction held 6 bases outside the gene matches. The CDR3 here is CASSTSGGEEETQYF. The DNA for the CDR3 is TGTGCCAGCAGCACTAGCGGGGGGGAAGAGGAGACCCAGTACTTC.

This clonotype was recorded a few times. The chain carries TRBV11-2 and TRBJ2-3; 9 bases fit TRBD2. This CDR3 has 18 residues. Trimming cost V 4 bases and J 2 bases; bases outside gene matches: 13. Germline V gives CDR1 SGHAT, CDR2 FQNNGV. This CDR3 reads CASSSSTGGGAYTDTQYF. Here the CDR3 DNA reads TGTGCCAGCAGCTCTTCAACTGGCGGGGGGGCCTACACAGATACGCAGTATTTT.

J is TRBJ2-2 and V is TRBV28, with 9 bases matching TRBD1. Germline V gene data show CDR1 as MDHEN and CDR2 as SYDVKM. Losses at the gene ends were 5 bases for V and 5 bases for J; bases not matched to a gene: 12. This CDR3 has 17 residues. Written as DNA, the CDR3 is TGTGCCAGCAGTCCCCGTCGGGACAGGGATTGGACCGGGGAGCTGTTTTTT. As protein: CASSPRRDRDWTGELFF.

This clonotype has more than one count but fewer than ten. In nucleotides, the CDR3 is TGTGCCAGCAGTTATGGGACTAGCGGGAGAGAGACCCAGTACTTC. It is translated as CASSYGTSGRETQYF. V gene TRBV6-2 or TRBV6-3 combines with J gene TRBJ2-5; 14 bases agree with TRBD2. CDR3 length: 15 residues. Looked up from germline, CDR1 is MNHEY and CDR2 is SVGEGT. V shed 3 bases and J 4 bases; nucleotides not matched to a gene: 1.

The gene calls are TRBV7-2 and TRBJ2-1; 9 bases map to TRBD2. V was clipped by 1 base and J by 6 bases; unmatched bases: 10. The CDR3 runs to 17 residues. CDR1 is SGHTA, CDR2 FQGNSA, per germline. CDR3 amino acids: CASSLVAGGPFGNEQFF. The CDR3 nucleotides are TGTGCCAGCAGCTTAGTGGCGGGAGGGCCGTTTGGCAATGAGCAGTTCTTC. Full variable domain (outside the CDR3, taken from reference TRBV7-2 and TRBJ2-1): GAGVSQSPSNKVTEKGKDVELRCDPISGHTALYWYRQSLGQGLEFLIYFQGNSAPDKSGLPSDRFSAERTGGSVSTLTIQRTQQEDSAVYLCASSLVAGGPFGNEQFFGPGTRLTVL.

The chain carries TRBV20-1 and TRBJ2-6; D gene unclear. CDR1 and CDR2 (germline): DFQATT, SNEGSKA (reference sequence). V was clipped by 6 bases and J by 2 bases, with 14 bases between them. The CDR3 is made up of 15 amino acids. CDR3 in DNA: TGCAGTGCCTCCTTGGGGAAGGCTGGGGCCAACGTCCTGACTTTC. This translates into CSASLGKAGANVLTF.

The chain couples TRBV30 to TRBJ2-5, with 12 nucleotides matching TRBD1. The germline V gene encodes CDR1 GTSNPN and CDR2 SVGIG (reference sequence). V gave up 0 bases and J gave up 1 base; unmatched junction bases: 9. This CDR3 has 18 residues. This CDR3 is CAWSVGGTGGPPQETQYF. In nucleotides, the CDR3 is TGTGCCTGGAGTGTAGGCGGGACAGGGGGCCCCCCCCAAGAGACCCAGTACTTC.

This clonotype was seen at least ten times. This sequence joins TRBV12-3 or TRBV12-4 and TRBJ1-5; maybe TRBD1 (5 bases). The CDR3 is made up of 13 amino acids. With 4 bases removed from V and 6 bases from J, the gap between germline ends came to 10 bases. The DNA for the CDR3 is TGTGCCAGCAGTTGGTCGGGGGGTCAGCCCCAGCATTTT. Its protein is CASSWSGGQPQHF.

The chain has TRBV4-3 and TRBJ2-3, with D possibly TRBD1 on 6 matching bases. The CDR3 covers 14 residues. Per germline, CDR1 LGHNA and CDR2 YSLEER. Trimming took off 4 bases at V and 7 bases at J, with 15 bases between the two ends. The CDR3 here is CASSLDGQSYTQYF. DNA for the CDR3: TGCGCCAGCAGCCTTGACGGACAGTCCTATACGCAGTATTTT.

The table lists this clonotype with a few counts. The chain employs TRBV30 and TRBJ2-7; 9 nucleotides agree with TRBD1. Germline values: CDR1 GTSNPN, CDR2 SVGIG (reference sequence). Unmatched junction bases numbered 6, after V lost 3 bases and J lost 3 bases. The CDR3 is 14 amino acids. DNA of the CDR3: TGTGCCTGGAGGGCCGGGACAGGGCGCTACGAGCAGTACTTC. It encodes CAWRAGTGRYEQYF.